The 20 T cell receptor beta chains below were found in one sample sequenced in a study of PD-1 blockade in classical Hodgkin lymphoma. Each of the patients experienced relapse following autologous stem cell transplantation, and their brentuximab vedotin exposure differed. Produced via immunoSEQ multiplex PCR; TCRdb's table is partial and in-frame only. This sample carries tens of thousands of clones, approximately 94% of them seen once, and the ten largest clones take approximately 8.2%. The input for sequencing was peripheral blood mononuclear cells (PBMCs), taken at baseline. These receptors originate from a human donor with classical Hodgkin lymphoma.

V is TRBV5-1 and J is TRBJ2-5; D tentatively fits TRBD1 or TRBD2 (6 bases each). V was cut by 6 bases and J by 1 base, with 19 bases left in between. This CDR3 contains 16 residues. Germline V gene sequence: CDR1 SGHRS, CDR2 YFSETQ. CDR3 region: CASTLSGAQGQETQYF. In DNA, the CDR3 is TGCGCCAGCACCTTATCGGGGGCGCAGGGCCAAGAGACCCAGTACTTC.

As DNA, the CDR3 is TGTGCCAGCAGCTTTCTCCCAGGGACAGGGGTTGGTGAGCAGTACTTC. Amino acids: CASSFLPGTGVGEQYF. The chain has TRBV11-1 and TRBJ2-7; 10 bases are a match to TRBD1. Germline CDR1 reads SGHAT; CDR2 reads FQDESV (reference sequence). V was clipped by 3 bases and J by 7 bases; unmatched bases: 12. The CDR3 extends over 16 amino acids.

The genes are TRBV13 and TRBJ2-3, with 14 bases identical to TRBD2. Germline trimming cut 5 bases from V and 6 bases from J; bases unmatched to any gene: 10. There are 17 residues in the CDR3. Germline CDR1 is PRHDT and CDR2 is FYEKMQ (reference sequence). The CDR3 reads CASSPGTSGGNWDTQYF. CDR3 nucleotide sequence: TGTGCCAGCAGCCCCGGGACTAGCGGGGGAAATTGGGATACGCAGTATTTT.

This chain connects TRBV5-1 to TRBJ1-4; no clear D. The CDR3 has 18 residues. Trimming cost V 3 bases and J 0 bases, with 18 bases left between them. Germline CDR1 and CDR2: SGHRS and YFSETQ. CDR3 bases: TGCGCCAGCAGCTGGGAACTATCCTATGGGACAACTAATGAAAAACTGTTTTTT. This encodes CASSWELSYGTTNEKLFF.

V usage is TRBV6-5 and J usage is TRBJ1-1, with unresolved D. This CDR3 has 15 residues. Germline V CDR1 and CDR2: MNHEY, SVGAGI. V lost 2 bases and J lost 1, with 11 bases in between. CDR3 region: CASSYTPVQNTEAFF. CDR3 nucleotide sequence: TGTGCCAGCAGTTACACCCCAGTCCAGAACACTGAAGCTTTCTTT.

V is TRBV2 and J is TRBJ1-1; possible D gene TRBD1, 5 bases. Germline V gene sequence: CDR1 SNHLY, CDR2 FYNNEI. Trimming stripped 8 bases from V and 5 bases from J, with 27 bases between. The CDR3 totals 17 residues. In nucleotides, the CDR3 is TGTGCCAGCTCTCTTAAGGGAGAAAAGGTGGGGGGAACTGAAGCTTTCTTT. It yields the protein CASSLKGEKVGGTEAFF.

This chain links TRBV9 with TRBJ1-1, with TRBD1 matching over 7 bases. CDR1 SGDLS and CDR2 YYNGEE come from the germline V gene. The trim removed 4 bases at V and 7 bases at J, leaving 7 bases unmatched. This CDR3 has 13 amino acids. DNA of the CDR3: TGTGCCAGCAGCTACGGGACAGCCGATGAAGCTTTCTTT. Encoded protein: CASSYGTADEAFF.

The chain recombines TRBV7-9 with TRBJ1-1; the D is unclear. The germline V gene has CDR1 SEHNR and CDR2 FQNEAQ (reference sequence). The V end lost 5 bases, the J end lost 5 bases, and 6 bases lay between the germline ends. The CDR3 is 11 amino acids. Here the CDR3 reads CASSAPTEAFF. As DNA, the CDR3 is TGTGCCAGCAGCGCCCCTACTGAAGCTTTCTTT.

This clone was picked up one time. The chain employs TRBV19 and TRBJ1-5, with 8 positions matching TRBD1. Germline assignment: CDR1 LNHDA and CDR2 SQIVND (reference sequence). Germline trimming cut 5 bases from V and 4 bases from J; bases unmatched to any gene: 13. CDR3 length: 17 amino acids. The CDR3 protein is CASSPSLGTGKNQPQHF. The CDR3 region has the DNA TGTGCCAGTAGTCCCAGTTTAGGGACAGGAAAGAATCAGCCCCAGCATTTT.

Of note for this clone: It is likely a read error, because the conserved phenylalanine at the end of the CDR3 is missing. It is unclear where the CDR3 begins or ends on the DNA, so no DNA is shown, and the CDR3 is as TCRdb lists it. This chain connects TRBV2 to TRBJ1-1; the table assigns TRBD1, which was not confirmed against the DNA. Germline V gives CDR1 SNHLY, CDR2 FYNNEI. The CDR3 length equals 8 residues, ends included. The CDR3 here is CASSEGAA.

V and J are TRBV7-9 and TRBJ2-2; 10 nucleotides align to TRBD2. The CDR3 is 17 amino acids. Unmatched junction bases numbered 7, after V lost 5 bases and J lost 1 base. Germline lookup yields CDR1 SEHNR and CDR2 FQNEAQ (reference sequence). This CDR3 is CASSPGTSAMNTGELFF. The CDR3 DNA reads TGTGCCAGCAGCCCGGGGACTAGCGCCATGAACACCGGGGAGCTGTTTTTT.

The chain joins TRBV4-1 to TRBJ1-2; 11 bases line up with TRBD1. With 1 base clipped from V and 3 bases from J, the junction kept 4 bases outside the gene matches. The germline gives CDR1 MGHRA, CDR2 YSYEKL. The CDR3 runs 16 residues. CDR3 protein: CASSQGGTGGYYGYTF. The CDR3 region has the DNA TGCGCCAGCAGCCAAGGTGGGACAGGGGGTTACTATGGCTACACCTTC.

J is TRBJ2-3 and V is TRBV5-4; TRBD2 matches 9 bases. V was pared by 7 bases and J by 0 bases, with 3 bases of the junction left unmatched. Per germline, CDR1 SGHNT and CDR2 YYREEE (reference sequence). The CDR3 is 14 residues long. The CDR3 nucleotides read TGTGCCAGCCATGCGGGGGGGAGCACAGATACGCAGTATTTT. As protein: CASHAGGSTDTQYF.

As for this clone: Other DNA sequences in the same sample also yield this CDR3. This chain uses TRBV6-6 with TRBJ1-2, with TRBD1 as a possible D gene (6 bases). The CDR3 extends over 15 amino acids. Looked up from germline, CDR1 is MNHNY and CDR2 is SVGAGI (reference sequence). V was cut by 2 bases and J by 1 base, with 11 bases left in between. CDR3 sequence reads: CASSYKTGFNYGYTF. Written as DNA, the CDR3 is TGTGCCAGCAGTTACAAGACAGGTTTTAACTATGGCTACACCTTC.

The chain carries TRBV7-7 and TRBJ2-5; perhaps TRBD2 as D (6 bases). Germline CDR1 is SSHAT and CDR2 is FNYEAQ (reference sequence). Trimming removed 5 bases at V and 4 bases at J, with 11 bases between. CDR3 length: 13 residues. CDR3 DNA: TGTGCCAGCAGCCCCGGGACTTTAGAGACCCAGTACTTC. Amino acid sequence: CASSPGTLETQYF. Full variable domain (rest looked up from reference TRBV7-7 and TRBJ2-5): GAGVSQSPRYKVTKRGQDVTLRCDPISSHATLYWYQQALGQGPEFLTYFNYEAQPDKSGLPSDRFSAERPEGSISTLTIQRTEQRDSAMYRCASSPGTLETQYFGPGTRLLVL.

The chain recombines TRBV6-1 with TRBJ1-1, with TRBD1 matching 7 bases. Trimming at V came to 8 bases and at J to 6 bases, leaving 12 bases not matched to a gene. Per germline, CDR1 MNHNS and CDR2 SASEGT. The CDR3 consists of 14 residues. The CDR3 DNA reads as TGTGCCAGCCACTCCAGACAGGGAGGGGCTGAAGCTTTCTTT. Translated: CASHSRQGGAEAFF.

The chain has TRBV16 and TRBJ2-3, with 12 nucleotides matching TRBD2. This CDR3 has 16 residues. Germline lookup yields CDR1 KGHSY and CDR2 FQNENV. The V gene end was trimmed by 0 bases and the J gene end by 7 bases; junction bases not matched to a gene: 5. In DNA form, the CDR3 reads TGTGCCAGCAGCCAATCGGGACTAGCGGGCTCCTATACGCAGTATTTT. This encodes CASSQSGLAGSYTQYF.

Note on this clone: Other DNA sequences from this sample encode an identical CDR3 as well. The V call is TRBV7-6, the J call TRBJ1-2; no clear D. The CDR3 totals 13 residues. Deletions cut 1 base from V and 2 bases from J, with 5 bases between. Germline V lookup: CDR1 SGHVS, CDR2 FNYEAQ. The CDR3: CASSLGENYGYTF. Written as DNA, the CDR3 is TGTGCCAGCAGCTTAGGGGAAAACTATGGCTACACCTTC.

The chain couples TRBV5-6 to TRBJ2-3; no clear D. CDR3 length: 14 amino acids. V was clipped by 0 bases and J by 2 bases, with 7 bases between them. CDR1 SGHDT and CDR2 YYEEEE come from the germline V gene. The CDR3 region is CASSLEVDTDTQYF. Here the CDR3 DNA reads TGTGCCAGCAGCTTGGAGGTGGACACAGATACGCAGTATTTT.

J is TRBJ1-1 and V is TRBV27; D gene unclear. V was pared by 2 bases and J by 2 bases, with 12 bases between. The V gene's germline CDR1 is MNHEY and CDR2 SMNVEV (reference sequence). The length of the CDR3 is 15 residues. The CDR3 region is CASSLGPTGNTEAFF. The CDR3 DNA follows: TGTGCCAGCAGTTTAGGGCCCACGGGAAACACTGAAGCTTTCTTT.